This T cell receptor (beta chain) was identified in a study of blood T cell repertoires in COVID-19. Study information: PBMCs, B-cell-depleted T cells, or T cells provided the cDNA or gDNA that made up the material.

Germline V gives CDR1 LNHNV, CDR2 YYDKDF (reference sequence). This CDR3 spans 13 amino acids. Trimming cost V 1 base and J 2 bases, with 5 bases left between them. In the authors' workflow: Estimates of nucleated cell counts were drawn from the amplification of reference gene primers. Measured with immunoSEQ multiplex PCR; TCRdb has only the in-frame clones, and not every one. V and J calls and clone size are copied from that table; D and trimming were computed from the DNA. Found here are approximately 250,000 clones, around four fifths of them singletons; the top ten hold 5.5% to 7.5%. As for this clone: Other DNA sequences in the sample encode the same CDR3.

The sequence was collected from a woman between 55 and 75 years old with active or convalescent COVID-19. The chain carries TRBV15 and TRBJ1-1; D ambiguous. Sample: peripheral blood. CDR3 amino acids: CATSRVSNTEAFF. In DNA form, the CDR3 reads TGTGCCACCAGCAGAGTTAGTAACACTGAAGCTTTCTTT.